Listed below are T cell receptor beta chains from one sample, sequenced in a study of blood T cell repertoires in COVID-19. Generated by immunoSEQ multiplex PCR, the TCRdb table keeps only in-frame clones and is missing some. The table has 78,000 or so clones, approximately 86% seen once. Sequences were obtained from peripheral blood. These receptors were collected from a man aged 45-60 years with active or convalescent COVID-19. Both conserved end residues are part of each CDR3.

j_call | v_call | cdr3_aa
TRBJ1-6 | TRBV28 | CASSWGGNNSPLHF
TRBJ1-2 | TRBV18 | CASSLKGQGIYGYTF
TRBJ1-2 | TRBV6-6 | CASSPGQGGYGYTF
TRBJ1-2 | TRBV27 | CASSLNPGVYGYTF
TRBJ1-5 | TRBV28 | CASSLGQGNQPQHF
TRBJ2-2 | TRBV14 | CASSHIDRVRGGELFF
TRBJ2-1 | TRBV5-1 | CASSFPSGALDEQFF
TRBJ1-1 | TRBV4-1 | CASSQDYGNTEAFF
TRBJ2-1 | TRBV6-2/TRBV6-3 | CASSQLAGGYNEQFF
TRBJ2-4 | TRBV28 | CASSVRGQGAKNIQYF
TRBJ1-2 | TRBV6-2/TRBV6-3 | CASSYSTGGRLQGQLGYTF
TRBJ2-1 | TRBV4-3 | CASSPEVSYNEQFF
TRBJ1-6 | TRBV11-2 | CASSLVGASPLHF
TRBJ2-1 | TRBV30 | CAWLAGVSYNEQFF
TRBJ1-1 | TRBV7-8 | CASSLLRKNTEAFF
TRBJ1-1 | TRBV19 | CASSAGTPSTEAFF
TRBJ2-3 | TRBV2 | CASSGLRTDTQYF
TRBJ1-6 | TRBV27 | CASRWGDYNSPLHF
TRBJ2-5 | TRBV19 | CASSWTSGGETQYF
TRBJ1-2 | TRBV19 | CASNGGQGTPNYGYTF
TRBJ2-7 | TRBV5-3 | CARSLEAGDEQYF
TRBJ1-5 | TRBV19 | CASSTGNNQPQHF
TRBJ1-6 | TRBV6-5 | CASRDQGSSSPLHF
TRBJ1-2 | TRBV27 | CASSSTGNGGYTF
TRBJ2-5 | TRBV3-1/TRBV3-2 | CASSQASPLATETQYF
TRBJ2-1 | TRBV20-1 | CSASGTSGSNEQFF
TRBJ2-1 | TRBV27 | CASSLGLSYNEQFF
TRBJ1-1 | TRBV5-6 | CASSLRTTLNTEAFF
TRBJ1-6 | TRBV7-9 | CASSPDRVPDDSPLHF
TRBJ1-3 | TRBV30 | CAWSVQSSSGNTIYF